This T cell receptor beta chain was found in a study of control samples from healthy donors and cancer patients. Only in-frame clones appear in the TCRdb table, and some are missing; sequencing was by immunoSEQ multiplex PCR. The top ten hold roughly 2.5% of the sample, which has about 120,000 clones, around 89% seen once. Germline CDR1 and CDR2: SGDLS and YYNGEE. V lost 0 bases, J lost 3 bases, and 16 bases lay in between. The CDR3 has 17 amino acids. The specimen was blood. This chain uses TRBV9 with TRBJ1-3, with a weak D call TRBD1 (6 bases). This receptor was obtained from an older woman in good health. DNA for the CDR3: TGTGCCAGCAGCGTAGGAGGCAGGGGAGCCGATGGAAACACCATATATTTT. The encoded protein is CASSVGGRGADGNTIYF.